This note documents a single T cell receptor (beta chain) sequence. This clone was recorded a few times. Its antigen is unknown. One base away there is no much larger clone; base qualities are not given. Separate from the roughly 700-subject first cohort, the validation cohort of 120 subjects was the group to which the donors belonged. The data stem from a study of cytomegalovirus exposure and HLA in healthy donors (dated by TCRdb to about 2017). Regarding the complete study: According to a later analysis, one platform produced both the roughly 130 validation repertoires and the roughly 650 repertoires of the first cohort. The study aimed to test whether signatures of past pathogen exposure could be identified by cataloging public T cell receptors. In addition to the first cohort of approximately 670 subjects, a separate validation cohort of 120 different subjects was used. To predict cytomegalovirus infection status, the study combined high-throughput TCR immunosequencing, statistical association of individual TCRs with disease status, and machine learning.

The paper as a whole reports these results and caveats: The validation cohort had no HLA typing available for a later analysis, so co-occurrence within that cohort was assessed over all 130 or so repertoires. A total of about 150 TCR beta chains were listed by the study as associated with cytomegalovirus. Most TCR sequences were observed very rarely across donors, whereas some public TCRs were present in many individuals. The authors suggested that the approach could potentially be generalized to other disease states and immunological phenotypes. Subsequent analysis determined that TCRs grouped into clusters in the first cohort also showed a tendency toward co-occurrence across the 120 validation repertoires, and roughly 95% of cluster scores exceeded 0. In vitro tests confirmed that a few of the cytomegalovirus-associated TCR beta chains recognize cytomegalovirus antigens. In both the original and validation cohorts, the classifier was reported to diagnose cytomegalovirus status with high specificity and sensitivity.

Library creation used the immunoSEQ multiplex PCR assay. The study's processing was this. To diagnose cytomegalovirus status from the catalog of TCR beta chain sequences, a statistical classification framework was built. The table was pulled from immuneACCESS by TCRdb, which kept in-frame rearrangements only. Such tables lose some clones; where checked, under half of the loss comes from unresolved V genes, and the rest has no known cause. V, J and clone size are those of that table, while D and trimming were read from the DNA. Within this sample are approximately 270,000 clones, with 65% to 90% of them counted one time only. The ten largest clonotypes hold 1% of the sample. The CDR3 starts with the cysteine, ends with the phenylalanine, and has 14 residues. Only the CDR3 DNA is retained, 42 bases long and in frame from the first base. At the junction V is shortened by 4 bases and J by 7 bases, with 17 bases in between. CDR1 is given as LGHNA and CDR2 as YNFKEQ, both from the germline V gene.

The sample consisted of PBMCs. The source of this sequence is a woman between 18 and 29 years old in good health and CMV-seronegative. This receptor chain uses TRBV4-2 and TRBJ2-7; the D gene is perhaps TRBD1, on 6 matching bases. The DNA reads as follows: TGTGCCAGCAGCCCCACAGAGGGGGTGACTGAGCAGTACTTC. This codes for CASSPTEGVTEQYF.